This TCR beta chain was recovered during a study of T cell responses to AZD1222 COVID-19 vaccine. The CDR3 is made up of 16 amino acids. Germline V gives CDR1 MNHEY, CDR2 SMNVEV (reference sequence). V trimming: 3 bases; J trimming: 4 bases; junction bases outside the gene matches: 6. With respect to this clone: Its antigen is not identified.

Study-wide results and caveats: Clonal diversity may have been underestimated, and the donors were mostly white British, with more females than males.

Method: immunoSEQ multiplex PCR; TCRdb's copy keeps in-frame clones and lacks some. The data show roughly 50,000 clones, with roughly 90% seen just once and roughly 2% held by the top ten. The clonotype comes from an adult in good health. The J gene is TRBJ2-1, the V gene TRBV27, with 10 bases fitting TRBD2. This sample comprised peripheral blood, obtained on day 0 of AZD1222 vaccination. The CDR3 region is CASSFQTSGPYNEQFF. The CDR3, as DNA: TGTGCCAGCAGTTTTCAGACTAGCGGGCCGTACAATGAGCAGTTCTTC.